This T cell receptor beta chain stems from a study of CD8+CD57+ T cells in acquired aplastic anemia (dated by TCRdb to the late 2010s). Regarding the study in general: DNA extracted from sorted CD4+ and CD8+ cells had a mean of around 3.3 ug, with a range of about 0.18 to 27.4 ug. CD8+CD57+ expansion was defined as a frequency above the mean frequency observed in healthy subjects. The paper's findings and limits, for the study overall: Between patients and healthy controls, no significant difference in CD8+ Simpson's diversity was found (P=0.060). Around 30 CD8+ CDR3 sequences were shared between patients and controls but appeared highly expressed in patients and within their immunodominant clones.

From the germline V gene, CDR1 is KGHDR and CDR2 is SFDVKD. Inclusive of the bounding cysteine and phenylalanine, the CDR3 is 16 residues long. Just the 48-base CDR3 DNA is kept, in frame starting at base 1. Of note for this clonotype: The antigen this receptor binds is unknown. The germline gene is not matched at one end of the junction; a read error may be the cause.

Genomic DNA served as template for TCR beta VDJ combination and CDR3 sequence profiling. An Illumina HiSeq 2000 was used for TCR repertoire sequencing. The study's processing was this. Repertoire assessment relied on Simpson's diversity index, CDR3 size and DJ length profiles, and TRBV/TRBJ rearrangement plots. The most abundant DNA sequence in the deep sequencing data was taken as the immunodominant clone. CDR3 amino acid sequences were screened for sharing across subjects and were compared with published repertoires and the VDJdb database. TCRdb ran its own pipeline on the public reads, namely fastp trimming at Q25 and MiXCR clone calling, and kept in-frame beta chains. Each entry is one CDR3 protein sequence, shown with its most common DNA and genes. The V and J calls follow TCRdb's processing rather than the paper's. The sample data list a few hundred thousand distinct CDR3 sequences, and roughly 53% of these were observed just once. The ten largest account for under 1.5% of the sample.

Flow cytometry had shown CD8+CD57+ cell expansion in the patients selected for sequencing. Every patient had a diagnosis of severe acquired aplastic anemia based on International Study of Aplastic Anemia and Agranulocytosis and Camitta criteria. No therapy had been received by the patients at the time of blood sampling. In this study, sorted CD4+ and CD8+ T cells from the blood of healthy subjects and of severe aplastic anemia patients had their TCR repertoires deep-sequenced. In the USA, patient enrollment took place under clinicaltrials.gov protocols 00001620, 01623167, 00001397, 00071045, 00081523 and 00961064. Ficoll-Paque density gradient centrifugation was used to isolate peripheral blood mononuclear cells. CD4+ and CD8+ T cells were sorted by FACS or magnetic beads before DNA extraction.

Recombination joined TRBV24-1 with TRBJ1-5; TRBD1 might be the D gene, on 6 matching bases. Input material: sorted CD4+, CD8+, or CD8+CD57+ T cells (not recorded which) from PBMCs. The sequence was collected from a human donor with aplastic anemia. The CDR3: CATSDSQGYSSQPQHF. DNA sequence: TGTGCCACCAGTGATTCCCAGGGGTATAGCAGTCAGCCCCAGCATTTT.